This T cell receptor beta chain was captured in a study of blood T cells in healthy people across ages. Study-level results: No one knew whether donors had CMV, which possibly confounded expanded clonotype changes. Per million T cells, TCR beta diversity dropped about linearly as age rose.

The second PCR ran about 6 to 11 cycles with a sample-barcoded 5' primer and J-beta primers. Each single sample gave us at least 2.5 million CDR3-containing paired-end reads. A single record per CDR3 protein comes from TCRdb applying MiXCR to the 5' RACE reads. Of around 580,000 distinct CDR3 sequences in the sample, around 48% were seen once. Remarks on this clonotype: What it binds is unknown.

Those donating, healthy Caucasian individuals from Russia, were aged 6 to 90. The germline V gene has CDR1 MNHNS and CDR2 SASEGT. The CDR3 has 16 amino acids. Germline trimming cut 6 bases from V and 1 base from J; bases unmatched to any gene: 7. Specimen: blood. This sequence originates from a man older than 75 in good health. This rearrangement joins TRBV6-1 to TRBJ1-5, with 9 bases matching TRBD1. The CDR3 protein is CASRGETGGSNQPQHF. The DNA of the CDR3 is TGTGCCAGCAGGGGAGAGACAGGGGGAAGCAATCAGCCCCAGCATTTT.